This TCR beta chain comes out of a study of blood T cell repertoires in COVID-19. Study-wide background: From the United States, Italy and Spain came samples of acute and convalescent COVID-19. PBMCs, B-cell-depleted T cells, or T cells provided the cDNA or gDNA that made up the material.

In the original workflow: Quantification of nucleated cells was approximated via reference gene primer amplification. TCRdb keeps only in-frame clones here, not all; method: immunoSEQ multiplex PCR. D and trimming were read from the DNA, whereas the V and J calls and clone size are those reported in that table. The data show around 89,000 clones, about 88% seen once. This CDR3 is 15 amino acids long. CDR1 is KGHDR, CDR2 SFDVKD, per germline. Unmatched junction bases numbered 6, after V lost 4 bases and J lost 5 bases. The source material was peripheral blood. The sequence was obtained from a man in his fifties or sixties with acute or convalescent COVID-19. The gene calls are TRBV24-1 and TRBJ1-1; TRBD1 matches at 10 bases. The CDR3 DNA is TGTGCCACCAGTGAACCCGGGACAGGGGTAACTGAAGCTTTCTTT. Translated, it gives CATSEPGTGVTEAFF.